This T cell receptor (beta chain) was obtained from a study of post-analysis software for immune sequencing data (dated by TCRdb to 2014 to 2015). Some background on the complete study: Disease courses on record covered relapsing-remitting, secondary progressive and progressive-relapsing multiple sclerosis, though some patients had no subtype annotation. The patient repertoires were compared against fewer than twelve previously published healthy control repertoires obtained from donors aged roughly 6 to 28 years. A subset of samples was prepared in parallel using single-end sample barcoding, then pooled and co-amplified after Illumina adapter ligation. The full study reports these points: Normalized Chao1 diversity was significantly lower in multiple sclerosis patients than controls, suggesting substantial peripheral T-cell clonal expansion. Significantly higher frequencies in patients than in controls were found for five TRBV segments, including TRBV5-6, TRBV5-1 and TRBV20-1. The multiple sclerosis patient group was slightly younger than the control group. Direct clustering with F measure revealed strong co-clustering of samples prepared in the same batch, which led to a batch-effect correction.

This clonotype was recorded at least ten times. It lacks a known antigen. One end of the junction does not line up with germline, which may come from a read error. To demonstrate the VDJtools post-analysis software, the study profiled TCR beta repertoires from the peripheral blood of under 15 young patients with multiple sclerosis. The patients with multiple sclerosis were children and adolescents between roughly 6 and 17 years of age. The germline V gene (reference sequence) supplies CDR1 SSHAT and CDR2 FNYEAQ. Reading from cysteine to phenylalanine, the CDR3 counts 13 amino acids. Only the CDR3 region is kept as DNA, spanning 39 bases read in frame from base 1. Library generation was performed with PCR. TCRdb shows the sequencer as Illumina HiSeq 2500. To reduce PCR and sequencing biases, unique molecular identifiers were incorporated into the TCR beta cDNA libraries. Per 1 to 10 million input T cells, roughly 500,000 cDNA molecules were obtained, such that each molecule approximated one T cell. The same protocol used for the earlier healthy control dataset was applied to prepare and sequence the patient libraries. Within a given batch, samples were prepared together, multiplexed and sequenced on the same HiSeq lane. The published analysis was carried out like this. MIGEC handled the raw barcoded reads, throwing out single-read molecular identifier groups before consensus assembly and CDR3 extraction. VDJtools was used for post-analysis of the clonotype tables, with diversity normalized by down-sampling every dataset to the smallest sample size. In repertoire overlap clustering, CDR3 amino acid sequences, but not nucleotide sequences, were matched to correct batch-related cross-sample contamination. TCRdb reanalyzed the raw reads on its own, using fastp at Q25 for trimming and MiXCR for clone calling, and kept in-frame beta chains. Here each entry gathers all rows of one CDR3 protein and keeps the most common genes and DNA. V and J calls and clone size were set by TCRdb, not the authors. This sample holds 380,000 or so distinct CDR3 sequences; approximately 33% were observed only once. In total, the top ten clones hold 13% of the sample.

This receptor was identified in a girl aged 10 to 17 with multiple sclerosis. The sample was blood. This sequence uses TRBV7-7 and TRBJ2-1, and 7 junctional nucleotides match TRBD1. Here the CDR3 is given as CASSEDRDNEQFF. The sequenced DNA is TGTGCTAGCAGCGAAGACAGGGACAATGAGCAGTTCTTC. Joined to the reference TRBV7-7 and TRBJ2-1 proteins, this CDR3 gives the full variable domain: GAGVSQSPRYKVTKRGQDVTLRCDPISSHATLYWYQQALGQGPEFLTYFNYEAQPDKSGLPSDRFSAERPEGSISTLTIQRTEQRDSAMYRCASSEDRDNEQFFGPGTRLTVL.